The clone carrying this TCR beta chain was seen repeatedly, ten times or more. Antigen unknown. This specimen comes from a study of CD8 T cells in ankylosing spondylitis. Study-wide results and caveats: Clones linked to disease, bearing a CD8+ phenotype, were relatively rare in peripheral blood. The study identified a TCR beta motif of under 10 highly homologous variants that appeared characteristic of ankylosing spondylitis blood.

The CDR3 contains 21 residues. Losses at the gene ends were 3 bases for V and 6 bases for J; bases not matched to a gene: 23. In germline, CDR1 is SGHAT, CDR2 FQNNGV. Each CDR3 protein gets one entry after TCRdb re-called the 5' RACE reads with MiXCR. The sample contains about 240,000 distinct CDR3 sequences, 9.5% to 12% of which appear only once. Sequencing was carried out using blood, either unsorted or a sorted T cell fraction (not recorded which). The chain combines TRBV11-2 with TRBJ1-5, with 10 bases that match TRBD1. This sequence was found in a male donor with ankylosing spondylitis or in good health (not recorded which). The CDR3 nucleotides read TGTGCCAGCAGCTTGCGGGGCCTGGGACAGGGGAAAGGAGTCGGGGGTCAGCCCCAGCATTTT. Translation gives CASSLRGLGQGKGVGGQPQHF. The variable domain in full, with the rest retrieved from reference TRBV11-2 and TRBJ1-5, is EAGVAQSPRYKIIEKRQSVAFWCNPISGHATLYWYQQILGQGPKLLIQFQNNGVVDDSQLPKDRFSAERLKGVDSTLKIQPAKLEDSAVYLCASSLRGLGQGKGVGGQPQHFGDGTRLSIL.